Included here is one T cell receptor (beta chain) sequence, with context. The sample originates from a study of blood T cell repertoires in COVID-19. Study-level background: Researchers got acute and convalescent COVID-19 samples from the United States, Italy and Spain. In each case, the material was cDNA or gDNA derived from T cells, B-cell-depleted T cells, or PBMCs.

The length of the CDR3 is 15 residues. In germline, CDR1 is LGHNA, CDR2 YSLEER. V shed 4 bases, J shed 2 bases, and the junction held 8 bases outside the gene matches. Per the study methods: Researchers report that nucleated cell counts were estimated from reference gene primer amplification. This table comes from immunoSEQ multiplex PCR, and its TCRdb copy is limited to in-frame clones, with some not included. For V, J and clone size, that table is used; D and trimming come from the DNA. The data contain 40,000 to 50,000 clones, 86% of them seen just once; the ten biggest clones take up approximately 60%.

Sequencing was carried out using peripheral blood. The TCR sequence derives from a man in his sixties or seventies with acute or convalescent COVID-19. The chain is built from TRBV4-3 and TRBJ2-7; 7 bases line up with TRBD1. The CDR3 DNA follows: TGCGCCAGCAGCCCCGGACAGGCTTCAGCCTACGAGCAGTACTTC. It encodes CASSPGQASAYEQYF.